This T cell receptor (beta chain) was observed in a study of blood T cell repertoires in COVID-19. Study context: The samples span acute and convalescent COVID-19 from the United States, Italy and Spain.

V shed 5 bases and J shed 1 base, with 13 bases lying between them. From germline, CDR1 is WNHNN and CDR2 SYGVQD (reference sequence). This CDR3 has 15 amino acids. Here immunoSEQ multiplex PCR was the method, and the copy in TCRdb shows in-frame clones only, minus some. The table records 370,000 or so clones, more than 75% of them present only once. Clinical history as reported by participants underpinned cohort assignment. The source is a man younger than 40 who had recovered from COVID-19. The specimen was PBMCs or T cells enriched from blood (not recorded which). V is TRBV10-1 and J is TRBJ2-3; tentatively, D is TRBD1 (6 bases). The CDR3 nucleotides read TGCGCCAGCAGTAACGGACAGTTGGGCACAGATACGCAGTATTTT. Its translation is CASSNGQLGTDTQYF.